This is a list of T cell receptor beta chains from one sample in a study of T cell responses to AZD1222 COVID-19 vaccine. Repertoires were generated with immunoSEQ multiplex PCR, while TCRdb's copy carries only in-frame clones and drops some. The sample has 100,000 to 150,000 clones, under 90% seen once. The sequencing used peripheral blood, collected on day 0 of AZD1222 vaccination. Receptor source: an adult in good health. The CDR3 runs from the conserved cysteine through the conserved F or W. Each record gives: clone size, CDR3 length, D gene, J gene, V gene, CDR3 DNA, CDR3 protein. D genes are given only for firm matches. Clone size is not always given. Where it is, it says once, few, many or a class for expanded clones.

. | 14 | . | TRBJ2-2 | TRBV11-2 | TGTGCCAGCAGCTTAGGAGCAGAGACCGGGGAGCTGTTTTTT | CASSLGAETGELFF
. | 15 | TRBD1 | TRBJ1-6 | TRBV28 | TGTGCCAGCAGGACGGGACAGGCGGGCAATTCACCCCTCCACTTT | CASRTGQAGNSPLHF
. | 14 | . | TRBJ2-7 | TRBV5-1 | TGCGCCAGCAGCTCCGGGGGGCCAACCTACGAGCAGTACTTC | CASSSGGPTYEQYF
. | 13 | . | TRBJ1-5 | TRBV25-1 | TGTGCCAGCAGTGAATTAGGCTCCCAGCCCCAGCATTTT | CASSELGSQPQHF
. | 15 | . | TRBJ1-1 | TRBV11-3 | TGTGCCAGCAGCCCCCCGGTGGCGGATAGTACTGAAGCTTTCTTT | CASSPPVADSTEAFF
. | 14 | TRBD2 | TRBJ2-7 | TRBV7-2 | TGTGCCAGCAGCATGGGCGGGGGGCGGAACGAGCAGTACTTC | CASSMGGGRNEQYF
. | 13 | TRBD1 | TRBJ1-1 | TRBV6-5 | TGTGCCTCCCGGACAGGGAAGAACACTGAAGCTTTCTTT | CASRTGKNTEAFF
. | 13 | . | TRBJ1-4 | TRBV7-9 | TGTGCCAGCATGTTCGGCACTAATGAAAAACTGTTTTTT | CASMFGTNEKLFF
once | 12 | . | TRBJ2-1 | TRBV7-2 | TGTGCCAGCCGTCAGGTCTCAAATGAGCAGTTCTTC | CASRQVSNEQFF
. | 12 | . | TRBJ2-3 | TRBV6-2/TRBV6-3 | TGTGCCAGCAGTTGGACAGAAGATACGCAGTATTTT | CASSWTEDTQYF
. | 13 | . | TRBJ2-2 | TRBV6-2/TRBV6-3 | TGTGCCAGCAGCAAGAGACAGACCGGGGAGCTGTTTTTT | CASSKRQTGELFF
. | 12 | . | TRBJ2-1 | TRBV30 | TGTGCCTGGAGTGATTTAGGGAATGAGCAGTTCTTC | CAWSDLGNEQFF
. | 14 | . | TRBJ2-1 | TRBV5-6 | TGTGCCAGCAGCCCTATTCGCTCCTACAATGAGCAGTTCTTC | CASSPIRSYNEQFF
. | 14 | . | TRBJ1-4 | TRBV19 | TGTGCCAGTAGTACGAGAACTTGGGATGAAAAACTGTTTTTT | CASSTRTWDEKLFF
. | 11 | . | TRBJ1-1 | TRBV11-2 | TGTGCCAGCAGCGGGGGCACTGAAGCTTTCTTT | CASSGGTEAFF
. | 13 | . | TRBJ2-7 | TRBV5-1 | TGCGCCAGCAGCTTAAGCGCGGCCTACGAGCAGTACTTC | CASSLSAAYEQYF
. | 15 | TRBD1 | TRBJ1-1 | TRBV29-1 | TGCAGCGTTAAGAATAGACAGGGAGCCAACACTGAAGCTTTCTTT | CSVKNRQGANTEAFF
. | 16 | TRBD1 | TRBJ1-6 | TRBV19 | TGTGCCAGTCAGTATTACCAGGGGGCCTATAATTCACCCCTCCACTTT | CASQYYQGAYNSPLHF
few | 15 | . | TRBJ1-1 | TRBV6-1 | TGTGCCAGCAGTGAAGCGGCGGGAGTTCTGGGCGAAGCTTTCTTT | CASSEAAGVLGEAFF
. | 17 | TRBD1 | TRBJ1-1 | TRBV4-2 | TGTGCCAGCAGCCAACCGGGACAGGCTACCATGAACACTGAAGCTTTCTTT | CASSQPGQATMNTEAFF
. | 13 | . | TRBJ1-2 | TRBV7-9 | TGTGCCAGCAGCTTCCCGAACAACTATGGCTACACCTTC | CASSFPNNYGYTF
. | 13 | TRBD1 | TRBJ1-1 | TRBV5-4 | TGTGCCAGCAGCCCACGACAGGGGAGTGAAGCTTTCTTT | CASSPRQGSEAFF
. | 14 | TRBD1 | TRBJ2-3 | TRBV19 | TGTGCCAGTAGTTTTGGGACAGGCACAGATACGCAGTATTTT | CASSFGTGTDTQYF
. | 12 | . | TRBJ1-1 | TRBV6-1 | TGTGCCAGCAGTGAATACGGTTCGCGAGCTTTCTTT | CASSEYGSRAFF
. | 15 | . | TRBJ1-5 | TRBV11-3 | TGTGCCAGCAGCTTATCGGCAGGGAAGGCTCAGCCCCAGCATTTT | CASSLSAGKAQPQHF
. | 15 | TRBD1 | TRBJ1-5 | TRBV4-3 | TGCGCCAGCAGCCAAGATCTAGGGGGCGGTCAGCCCCAGCATTTT | CASSQDLGGGQPQHF
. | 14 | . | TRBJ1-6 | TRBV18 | TGTGCCAGCTCACCAAGCCCAGTGATATCACCCCTCCACTTT | CASSPSPVISPLHF
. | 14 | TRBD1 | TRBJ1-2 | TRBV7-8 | TGTGCCAGCAGCCCCCACAGGGGGATCGAGGGCTACACCTTC | CASSPHRGIEGYTF
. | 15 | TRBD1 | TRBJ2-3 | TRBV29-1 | TGCAGCGTTGAAGACGGACAGGGTCCAGGGGATACGCAGTATTTT | CSVEDGQGPGDTQYF
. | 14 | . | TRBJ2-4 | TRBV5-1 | TGCGCCAGCAGCTCAGATGCAGGGAAAAACATTCAGTACTTC | CASSSDAGKNIQYF